One and the same sample provided the 32 T cell receptor beta chains below, sequenced in a study of blood T cell repertoires in COVID-19 (TCRdb year 2020). Receptor amplification or capture employed the immunoSEQ multiplex PCR assay. This immuneACCESS table, as held by TCRdb, lists in-frame sequences with V and J called but not all clones. Of the missing ones, under half trace to an unresolved V gene in checked studies; the others have no known cause. The sample table holds roughly 120,000 clones, of which roughly 80% were seen once. The ten top clones hold 6% of the sample. Input material: peripheral blood. The receptor set was obtained from an elderly man with COVID-19, enrolled during active disease.

V is TRBV18 and J is TRBJ1-6; tentatively, D is TRBD1 (6 bases). The CDR3 contains 16 residues. Germline assignment: CDR1 KGHSH and CDR2 LQKENI. The V end was cut by 5 bases, the J end by 9 bases, with 20 bases between. The CDR3 nucleotides are TGTGCCAGCTCATTTCGACAGGAAATACTAATTTCACCCCTCCACTTT. Amino acid sequence: CASSFRQEILISPLHF.

The J gene is TRBJ2-5, the V gene TRBV5-4; 9 bases agree with TRBD1. CDR1 and CDR2 (germline): SGHNT, YYREEE (reference sequence). There are 14 residues in the CDR3. V trimming: 4 bases; J trimming: 2 bases; junction bases outside the gene matches: 3. The CDR3 sequence is CASSLTGGQETQYF. DNA of the CDR3: TGTGCCAGCAGCCTGACAGGGGGGCAAGAGACCCAGTACTTC.

This clone was seen a handful of times. This chain joins TRBV5-4 and TRBJ2-5, with a weak D call TRBD2 (5 bases). CDR1 SGHNT and CDR2 YYREEE come from the germline V gene (reference sequence). Trimming left V 4 bases short and J 6 bases short, with 19 bases between. The length of the CDR3 is 15 residues. CDR3: CASSPPSGNKKTQYF. In DNA, the CDR3 is TGTGCCAGCAGCCCCCCTTCCGGGAACAAAAAGACCCAGTACTTC.

The rearrangement uses TRBV7-3 and TRBJ2-5; a weak D match, TRBD2 (5 bases). This CDR3 is 16 amino acids long. The ends were cut back, 5 bases at V and 4 bases at J, with 20 bases in the middle. Looked up from germline, CDR1 is SGHTA and CDR2 is FQGTGA. Here the CDR3 DNA reads TGTGCCAGCAGCCCCGCCCCCCATAGCGCGGGAGAGACCCAGTACTTC. Its protein is CASSPAPHSAGETQYF. Supplemented by reference TRBV7-3 and TRBJ2-5, the full variable domain reads GAGVSQTPSNKVTEKGKYVELRCDPISGHTALYWYRQSLGQGPEFLIYFQGTGAADDSGLPNDRFFAVRPEGSVSTLKIQRTERGDSAVYLCASSPAPHSAGETQYFGPGTRLLVL.

The chain uses TRBV19 and TRBJ2-1; TRBD2 aligns across 11 bases. Per germline, CDR1 LNHDA and CDR2 SQIVND (reference sequence). J was trimmed by 6 bases and V by 10 bases; bases with no gene match: 11. The CDR3 totals 15 residues. The CDR3 region is CATTAGTSGFNEQFF. In nucleotides, the CDR3 is TGTGCCACTACCGCCGGGACTAGCGGATTCAATGAGCAGTTCTTC.

This sequence joins TRBV24-1 and TRBJ2-3; weak D call: TRBD2 (7 bases). This CDR3 is 14 amino acids long. V lost 9 bases and J 1 base, leaving 13 bases between the germline ends. The germline CDR1 and CDR2 sequences are KGHDR and SFDVKD. CDR3 in amino acids: CATGLGGGTDTQYF. The DNA of the CDR3 is TGTGCCACCGGGTTAGGGGGGGGCACAGATACGCAGTATTTT.

The chain carries TRBV4-3 and TRBJ2-3; D is undetermined. Germline V gene lookup returns CDR1 LGHNA and CDR2 YSLEER. Trimming left V 4 bases short and J 4 bases short, with 15 bases between. This CDR3 spans 15 amino acids. In nucleotides, the CDR3 is TGCGCCAGCAGCCCGCTGGTCTGGAGCGCAGATACGCAGTATTTT. Encoded protein: CASSPLVWSADTQYF.

The rearrangement uses TRBV6-5 and TRBJ1-6, with D perhaps TRBD1 (6 bases). The V end lost 10 bases, the J end lost 9 bases, and 16 bases lay between the germline ends. The CDR3 length is 13 residues. Germline loops: CDR1 MNHEY, CDR2 SVGAGI. CDR3 sequence: CATNRESGSPLHF. DNA for the CDR3: TGTGCCACGAACAGGGAAAGTGGTTCACCCCTCCACTTT.

This clone was recorded a few times. At one end the junction does not follow the germline gene, possibly because of a read error. V gene TRBV28 combines with J gene TRBJ1-2, with D maybe TRBD1 (6 bases). This CDR3 has 12 residues. Germline CDR1 is MDHEN and CDR2 is SYDVKM. The CDR3 coding sequence is TGCAGTTCTTCGAACAGGGACTATGGCTACACCTTC. Amino acid sequence: CSSSNRDYGYTF.

The chain's CDR3 is CASSDLSGRTYNEQFF. The CDR3 region has the DNA TGTGCCAGCAGCGACCTAAGCGGGAGGACCTACAATGAGCAGTTCTTC. The chain links TRBV11-3 to TRBJ2-1; TRBD2 matches at 9 bases. The J segment lost 2 bases and the V segment lost 5 bases, leaving 7 bases of the junction unmatched. Looked up from germline, CDR1 is SGHNT and CDR2 is YENEEA. This CDR3 is 16 amino acids long.

This clone was counted a few times. The rearrangement links TRBV6-5 to TRBJ2-1; TRBD1 matches 7 bases. This CDR3 contains 15 residues. Per germline, CDR1 MNHEY and CDR2 SVGAGI. The ends lost 0 bases at V and 4 bases at J; junction bases unmatched: 3. The CDR3 reads CASSYSGQFYNEQFF. CDR3 in DNA: TGTGCCAGCAGTTACTCGGGACAGTTTTACAATGAGCAGTTCTTC.

The chain employs TRBV6-6 and TRBJ2-7; D gene ambiguous. Germline CDR1 reads MNHNY; CDR2 reads SVGAGI (reference sequence). Trimming stripped 6 bases from V and 2 bases from J, with 11 bases between. This CDR3 has 13 residues. CDR3 residues: CASSELPPYEQYF. The DNA of the CDR3 is TGTGCCAGCAGCGAACTACCCCCCTACGAGCAGTACTTC.

This clone was counted a few times. The chain uses TRBV10-3 and TRBJ1-2; 8 bases are a match to TRBD1. The germline CDR1 and CDR2 sequences are ENHRY and SYGVKD. Germline trimming cut 3 bases from V and 4 bases from J; bases unmatched to any gene: 1. The CDR3 has 13 amino acids. In nucleotides, the CDR3 is TGTGCCATCAGTGACAGGGGGCTCTATGGCTACACCTTC. Encoded protein: CAISDRGLYGYTF.

The gene calls are TRBV7-3 and TRBJ1-2; tentative D call: TRBD1 (6 bases). Germline values: CDR1 SGHTA, CDR2 FQGTGA. Trimming removed 2 bases at V and 5 bases at J, with 9 bases between. The CDR3 is made up of 13 amino acids. CDR3 region: CASSLSGTYGYTF. DNA of the CDR3: TGTGCCAGCAGCTTATCGGGGACATATGGCTACACCTTC.

The sample holds a few counts of this clone. The chain couples TRBV28 to TRBJ2-1, with 10 bases fitting TRBD2. Germline-derived CDR1 and CDR2 are MDHEN and SYDVKM. The CDR3 consists of 16 residues. Trimming at V came to 4 bases and at J to 5 bases, leaving 8 bases not matched to a gene. CDR3 sequence (DNA): TGTGCCAGCAGTTCCTCAGCGGGAGGGAGGGACAATGAGCAGTTCTTC. It yields the protein CASSSSAGGRDNEQFF.

The chain links TRBV2 to TRBJ1-4; TRBD1 is a possible D gene (5 bases). The CDR3 sequence is 15 residues long. CDR1 is SNHLY and CDR2 is FYNNEI in the germline V gene. V dropped 7 bases and J dropped 0 bases, with 12 bases sitting between them. CDR3 sequence (DNA): TGTGCCAGCACCCGACAGCGTTCAACTAATGAAAAACTGTTTTTT. This gives the protein CASTRQRSTNEKLFF.

The V gene is TRBV7-3, the J gene TRBJ1-3; the D gene is possibly TRBD1 (6 bases). Germline V gene data show CDR1 as SGHTA and CDR2 as FQGTGA. Trimming removed 5 bases from V and 7 bases from J, with 15 bases in between. This CDR3 spans 14 amino acids. CDR3 amino acids: CASSRTPGDNTIYF. In nucleotides, the CDR3 is TGTGCCAGCAGCAGAACCCCAGGGGATAACACCATATATTTT.

V gene TRBV28 combines with J gene TRBJ1-2, with 7 nucleotides matching TRBD1. The CDR3 is 13 amino acids. CDR1 MDHEN and CDR2 SYDVKM come from the germline V gene. J was trimmed by 6 bases and V by 5 bases; bases with no gene match: 6. Here the CDR3 reads CASSPQTGNGYTF. CDR3 nucleotides: TGTGCCAGCAGTCCTCAGACAGGGAATGGCTACACCTTC.

In DNA, the CDR3 is TGTGCCAGCAGCCAAGATACATACGAGCAGTACTTC. It encodes CASSQDTYEQYF. V and J are TRBV3-1 (or the pseudogene TRBV3-2) and TRBJ2-7, with D unclear. Per germline, CDR1 LGHDT and CDR2 YNNKEL (reference sequence). The CDR3 consists of 12 residues. The V gene lost 0 bases and the J gene lost 4 bases, with 4 bases spanning the gap.

This clone came up once. This chain links TRBV11-2 with TRBJ2-5, with 7 bases that match TRBD2. The CDR3 is 16 amino acids. V gave up 4 bases and J gave up 2 bases; unmatched junction bases: 10. CDR1 and CDR2 from the germline V gene are SGHAT and FQNNGV. CDR3 DNA sequence: TGTGCCAGCAGCTCCCCGGGGAGGGCCCGGCAAGAGACCCAGTACTTC. Translation: CASSSPGRARQETQYF.

The chain combines TRBV5-1 with TRBJ1-2; 7 positions match TRBD1. This CDR3 is 14 amino acids long. V dropped 4 bases and J dropped 2; count of bases not matched to a gene: 5. Germline CDR1 SGHRS, CDR2 YFSETQ. The DNA of the CDR3 is TGCGCCAGCAGCCCGAGCAGGGGGAACTATGGCTACACCTTC. Protein: CASSPSRGNYGYTF.

The V call is TRBV3-1 (or the pseudogene TRBV3-2), the J call TRBJ2-7, with 7 bases fitting TRBD1. CDR1 is LGHDT, CDR2 YNNKEL, per germline (reference sequence). V lost 6 bases and J lost 4; bases outside the gene matches: 12. This CDR3 has 15 amino acids. For the CDR3, the DNA is TGTGCCAGCAGTCGACGTTTAGAGGGGGCGTACGAGCAGTACTTC. Its translation: CASSRRLEGAYEQYF.

This chain links TRBV18 with TRBJ2-3, with TRBD2 identical over 8 bases. J gave up 4 bases and V 4 bases, and 16 bases lay outside the gene matches. Looked up from germline, CDR1 is KGHSH and CDR2 is LQKENI. The CDR3 length is 18 residues. CDR3 sequence reads: CASSLGQPSGSRADTQYF. The CDR3 DNA follows: TGTGCCAGCTCACTTGGACAGCCTAGCGGGTCAAGGGCAGATACGCAGTATTTT. The complete variable domain, with remaining parts taken from reference TRBV18 and TRBJ2-3, reads NAGVMQNPRHLVRRRGQEARLRCSPMKGHSHVYWYRQLPEEGLKFMVYLQKENIIDESGMPKERFSAEFPKEGPSILRIQQVVRGDSAAYFCASSLGQPSGSRADTQYFGPGTRLTVL.

The V and J genes are TRBV4-1 and TRBJ1-3; D perhaps matches TRBD1 (6 bases). Germline CDR1 is MGHRA and CDR2 is YSYEKL. The germline V and J ends were trimmed by 4 bases and 9 bases, with 16 bases remaining between them. The CDR3 length is 14 residues. The CDR3: CASSPLWTDLTIYF. The CDR3 region has the DNA TGCGCCAGCAGCCCCCTATGGACAGACCTCACCATATATTTT.

The chain has TRBV19 and TRBJ2-1; 16 positions agree with TRBD2. Trimming at V came to 10 bases and at J to 1 base, leaving 7 bases not matched to a gene. CDR1 LNHDA and CDR2 SQIVND come from the germline V gene (reference sequence). CDR3 length: 17 residues. The CDR3 coding sequence is TGTGCCACCGCGGGACTAGCGGGAGGGCTGTCCTACAATGAGCAGTTCTTC. Translated: CATAGLAGGLSYNEQFF.

There are a few counts of this clone. The chain joins TRBV5-8 to TRBJ1-4; 11 bases align to TRBD1. J was trimmed by 6 bases and V by 4 bases; bases with no gene match: 5. The CDR3 contains 15 residues. Germline loops: CDR1 SGHTS, CDR2 YDEGEE. CDR3 DNA: TGTGCCAGCAGCCTCCTGGGACAGGGGGATGAAAAACTGTTTTTT. It specifies CASSLLGQGDEKLFF.

The chain combines TRBV7-9 with TRBJ2-7; 15 bases map to TRBD2. J was trimmed by 5 bases and V by 5 bases; bases with no gene match: 4. Germline values: CDR1 SEHNR, CDR2 FQNEAQ (reference sequence). The CDR3 contains 15 residues. Here the CDR3 DNA reads TGTGCCAGCAGCCCCGGGACTAGCGGGAGGAACGAGCAGTACTTC. Its protein is CASSPGTSGRNEQYF.

The V and J genes are TRBV6-4 and TRBJ2-7, with a possible D match to TRBD1 (6 bases). Trimming removed 2 bases at V and 0 bases at J, with 23 bases between. Germline CDR1 and CDR2: MRHNA and SNTAGT. There are 19 residues in the CDR3. CDR3 nucleotide sequence: TGTGCCAGCAGTGACCCGAGGGGGACACAGGGCGGACCCTCCTACGAGCAGTACTTC. The encoded protein is CASSDPRGTQGGPSYEQYF.

V and J are TRBV7-2 and TRBJ2-3; 7 nucleotides align to TRBD1. Unmatched junction bases numbered 8, after V lost 5 bases and J lost 3 bases. Germline V gene data show CDR1 as SGHTA and CDR2 as FQGNSA. The CDR3 extends over 15 amino acids. CDR3 coding DNA: TGTGCCAGCAGCCCTCAGGGGGTTGGTACAGATACGCAGTATTTT. This gives the protein CASSPQGVGTDTQYF.

The V and J genes are TRBV18 and TRBJ2-1; tentative D call: TRBD1 (5 bases). Trimming shortened V by 8 bases and J by 0 bases, and 17 bases separated the two germline ends. Germline V gene lookup returns CDR1 KGHSH and CDR2 LQKENI. The CDR3 contains 16 residues. The CDR3 here is CASPNTSRVSYNEQFF. The CDR3 DNA reads as TGTGCCAGCCCAAACACGAGCAGGGTCTCCTACAATGAGCAGTTCTTC. Complete variable domain (other parts from reference TRBV18 and TRBJ2-1): NAGVMQNPRHLVRRRGQEARLRCSPMKGHSHVYWYRQLPEEGLKFMVYLQKENIIDESGMPKERFSAEFPKEGPSILRIQQVVRGDSAAYFCASPNTSRVSYNEQFFGPGTRLTVL.

The chain joins TRBV19 to TRBJ1-5; TRBD1 matches at 8 bases. The CDR3 is made up of 17 amino acids. Looked up from germline, CDR1 is LNHDA and CDR2 is SQIVND (reference sequence). After removal of 6 bases from V and 0 bases from J, the junction contained 10 bases not matched to a gene. The CDR3 DNA sequence: TGTGCCAGTAGGAAGGGGACAGGCGCTTCTAGCAATCAGCCCCAGCATTTT. This gives the protein CASRKGTGASSNQPQHF.

The CDR3 DNA follows: TGTGCCAGCAGCTTAGTAAGGGACAGGGGGTTTTCCGGAAACACCATATATTTT. Amino acid sequence: CASSLVRDRGFSGNTIYF. This chain uses TRBV11-2 with TRBJ1-3, with 11 bases aligning to TRBD1. Germline-derived CDR1 and CDR2 are SGHAT and FQNNGV. V trimming: 1 base; J trimming: 4 bases; junction bases outside the gene matches: 9. The CDR3 spans 18 residues.